This TCR beta chain was found in a study of blood T cell dynamics during melanoma immunotherapy. Time point of the sample: week 3, after first cycle of checkpoint inhibitor. Produced via immunoSEQ multiplex PCR; TCRdb's table is partial and in-frame only. This table has some 13,000 clones, 80% to 90% appearing once. This sample comprised blood, obtained from a patient treated with checkpoint blockade. This TCR was recovered from a human donor with melanoma.

This CDR3 reads CASSLYLPSNTGELFF. The CDR3 DNA is TGCGCCAGCAGCTTGTATCTGCCTTCGAACACCGGGGAGCTGTTTTTT. V gene TRBV5-1 combines with J gene TRBJ2-2, with D uncertain. V shed 1 base and J shed 0 bases, with 10 bases lying between them. The germline V gene has CDR1 SGHRS and CDR2 YFSETQ. CDR3 size: 16 residues.